These 6 T cell receptor beta chains share one sample of origin, sequenced in a study of T cell responses to AZD1222 COVID-19 vaccine. The method was immunoSEQ multiplex PCR; TCRdb's version includes in-frame clones alone and lacks a portion of them. Altogether tens of thousands of clones are present, approximately 79% being singletons, with the ten largest covering roughly 20%. The material was peripheral blood, obtained on day 0 of MenACWY control vaccination. Receptor source: an adult in good health.

V and J are TRBV19 and TRBJ2-1; D might be TRBD1 (8 bases). Germline CDR1 is LNHDA and CDR2 is SQIVND (reference sequence). Trimming removed 3 bases from V and 4 bases from J, with 19 bases in between. This CDR3 has 17 amino acids. The CDR3 nucleotides read TGTGCCAGTAGTATGAGGGCCACAGGGGGGGGTTACAATGAGCAGTTCTTC. As protein: CASSMRATGGGYNEQFF.

The rearrangement uses TRBV19 and TRBJ1-4, with TRBD1 as a possible D gene (6 bases). V lost 5 bases to trimming and J lost 0 bases, with 10 bases between them. There are 15 residues in the CDR3. Germline CDR1 reads LNHDA; CDR2 reads SQIVND (reference sequence). The CDR3: CASSPPGATNEKLFF. Here the CDR3 DNA reads TGTGCCAGTAGTCCTCCAGGGGCAACTAATGAAAAACTGTTTTTT.

The sample holds many counts of this clone. The chain is built from TRBV6-1 and TRBJ1-2; TRBD1 matches at 10 bases. Germline CDR1 is MNHNS and CDR2 is SASEGT. V lost 1 base to trimming and J lost 4 bases; unmatched junction nucleotides: 0. This CDR3 region has 14 residues. The CDR3 bases are TGTGCCAGCAGTGAAGGGACAGGGGGCTATGGCTACACCTTC. This encodes CASSEGTGGYGYTF.

The chain combines TRBV28 with TRBJ1-1; D gene unclear. Germline-derived CDR1 and CDR2 are MDHEN and SYDVKM. The V gene lost 5 bases and the J gene lost 7 bases, with 8 bases spanning the gap. This CDR3 has 11 amino acids. CDR3 sequence: CASSGIDEAFF. The CDR3 nucleotides read TGTGCCAGCAGTGGGATCGATGAAGCTTTCTTT.

This clone was seen a few times. The chain recombines TRBV9 with TRBJ1-2, with D unresolved. V was pared by 3 bases and J by 8 bases, with 11 bases between. CDR1 is SGDLS and CDR2 is YYNGEE in the germline V gene. CDR3 length: 12 residues. CDR3 in DNA: TGTGCCAGCAGCGGCCCAATAAACGGCTACACCTTC. It codes for CASSGPINGYTF.

The rearrangement links TRBV10-3 to TRBJ2-7; either TRBD1 or TRBD2 may fit D (5 bases each). The CDR3 is 13 residues long. The V gene's germline CDR1 is ENHRY and CDR2 SYGVKD. V was trimmed by 8 bases and J by 3 bases, leaving 14 bases between them. As DNA, the CDR3 is TGTGCCATCGGCCGGGGCCTCGGCTACGAGCAGTACGTC. Its protein is CAIGRGLGYEQYV.